The 29 T cell receptor beta chains listed next were all sequenced from one sample in a study of PD-1 blockade in mismatch repair-deficient tumors. The table came from immunoSEQ multiplex PCR; TCRdb's copy has only in-frame clones and leaves some out. This table holds roughly 13,000 clones, roughly 84% found once. This sample's time point: roughly ten-day in vitro stimulation with candidate neoantigen peptide 4. The antigens for these receptors are not known. The sequenced sample was cells cultured in vitro, obtained from a patient treated with pembrolizumab. All receptors come from an adult with mismatch repair-deficient cancer.

This rearrangement joins TRBV9 to TRBJ2-2; 8 positions agree with TRBD2. Germline V gene data show CDR1 as SGDLS and CDR2 as YYNGEE. CDR3 length: 14 residues. The ends lost 0 bases at V and 7 bases at J; junction bases unmatched: 2. The CDR3 spells CASSVELAVGELFF. CDR3 sequence (DNA): TGTGCCAGCAGCGTAGAACTAGCGGTCGGGGAGCTGTTTTTT. Filled out from reference TRBV9 and TRBJ2-2, the complete variable domain reads DSGVTQTPKHLITATGQRVTLRCSPRSGDLSVYWYQQSLDQGLQFLIQYYNGEERAKGNILERFSAQQFPDLHSELNLSSLELGDSALYFCASSVELAVGELFFGEGSRLTVL.

The rearrangement joins TRBV7-2 to TRBJ2-1; no definite D call. Germline V gene lookup returns CDR1 SGHTA and CDR2 FQGNSA. The CDR3 contains 12 residues. V was pared by 2 bases and J by 2 bases, with 1 base between. For the CDR3, the DNA is TGTGCCAGCAGCTTAACCTACAATGAGCAGTTCTTC. It is translated as CASSLTYNEQFF.

The chain employs TRBV5-1 and TRBJ2-7; TRBD1 matches 7 bases. CDR1 is SGHRS and CDR2 is YFSETQ in the germline V gene. V lost 6 bases, J lost 6 bases, and 18 bases stayed unmatched. The CDR3 runs to 16 residues. The CDR3 DNA reads as TGCGCCAGCACCGAAGCCCCGGGACAGTTTCTCCCCGAGCAGTACTTC. It translates to CASTEAPGQFLPEQYF. Supplemented by reference TRBV5-1 and TRBJ2-7, the full variable domain reads KAGVTQTPRYLIKTRGQQVTLSCSPISGHRSVSWYQQTPGQGLQFLFEYFSETQRNKGNFPGRFSGRQFSNSRSEMNVSTLELGDSALYLCASTEAPGQFLPEQYFGPGTRLTVT.

This clone appeared once. This chain joins TRBV5-6 and TRBJ1-5; D gene unclear. The CDR3 is 14 amino acids. From germline, CDR1 is SGHDT and CDR2 YYEEEE. Deletions cut 2 bases from V and 1 base from J, with 7 bases between. For the CDR3, the DNA is TGTGCCAGCAGCTTCGGAGGGAGCAATCAGCCCCAGCATTTT. Translated, it gives CASSFGGSNQPQHF. Supplemented by reference TRBV5-6 and TRBJ1-5, the full variable domain reads DAGVTQSPTHLIKTRGQQVTLRCSPKSGHDTVSWYQQALGQGPQFIFQYYEEEERQRGNFPDRFSGHQFPNYSSELNVNALLLGDSALYLCASSFGGSNQPQHFGDGTRLSIL.

The genes are TRBV27 and TRBJ2-5; the D is unclear. V shed 9 bases and J shed 0 bases, with 8 bases lying between them. The CDR3 is 12 residues long. Germline V gene lookup returns CDR1 MNHEY and CDR2 SMNVEV (reference sequence). CDR3 sequence: CASIEYQETQYF. The DNA for the CDR3 is TGTGCCAGTATAGAGTACCAAGAGACCCAGTACTTC.

The V call is TRBV7-6, the J call TRBJ2-7, with a tentative D call TRBD2 (6 bases). Germline V gene data show CDR1 as SGHVS and CDR2 as FNYEAQ. The V end was cut by 2 bases, the J end by 0 bases, with 14 bases between. This CDR3 is built from 16 residues. The CDR3 here is CASSLLGRESSYEQYF. The DNA of the CDR3 is TGTGCCAGCAGCTTACTAGGACGGGAGAGCTCCTACGAGCAGTACTTC. Full variable domain (missing parts from reference TRBV7-6 and TRBJ2-7): GAGVSQSPRYKVTKRGQDVALRCDPISGHVSLYWYRQALGQGPEFLTYFNYEAQQDKSGLPNDRFSAERPEGSISTLTIQRTEQRDSAMYRCASSLLGRESSYEQYFGPGTRLTVT.

The chain joins TRBV4-2 to TRBJ2-1, with 7 bases identical to TRBD2. Trimming at V came to 6 bases and at J to 4 bases, leaving 12 bases not matched to a gene. Germline values: CDR1 LGHNA, CDR2 YNFKEQ. CDR3 size: 16 residues. As DNA, the CDR3 is TGTGCCAGCAGTCTTGTGGGCGGGGGACCTTACAATGAGCAGTTCTTC. Translating gives CASSLVGGGPYNEQFF.

This clone was counted once. The J gene is TRBJ1-4, the V gene TRBV5-4; weak D call: TRBD1 (6 bases). V lost 2 bases and J 12 bases, leaving 14 bases between the germline ends. Germline V gene lookup returns CDR1 SGHNT and CDR2 YYREEE (reference sequence). This CDR3 comprises 13 residues. CDR3 loop: CASSFGGEGELFF. For the CDR3, the DNA is TGTGCCAGCAGCTTCGGAGGGGAGGGGGAACTGTTTTTT.

This rearrangement joins TRBV4-2 to TRBJ2-7, with D unresolved. Trimming cost V 5 bases and J 2 bases, with 16 bases left between them. Germline loops: CDR1 LGHNA, CDR2 YNFKEQ. The CDR3 has 15 residues. In DNA form, the CDR3 reads TGTGCCAGCAGCTTATGGACCGACACACCCTACGAGCAGTACTTC. It translates to CASSLWTDTPYEQYF.

The J gene is TRBJ2-1, the V gene TRBV2; TRBD2 agrees at 10 bases. Trimming at V came to 6 bases and at J to 1 base, leaving 3 bases not matched to a gene. The CDR3 has 15 residues. Germline assignment: CDR1 SNHLY and CDR2 FYNNEI. Written as DNA, the CDR3 is TGTGCCAGCAGCGTAGCGGGAGGATCCTACAATGAGCAGTTCTTC. Translated: CASSVAGGSYNEQFF.

The rearrangement uses TRBV6-8 and TRBJ1-5; 8 positions agree with TRBD1. The CDR3 has 16 amino acids. Losses at the gene ends were 6 bases for V and 5 bases for J; bases not matched to a gene: 12. Germline assignment: CDR1 MNHGY and CDR2 SAAAGT. CDR3 sequence reads: CASSSGQGTDDQPQHF. The CDR3 DNA is TGTGCCAGCAGCTCCGGACAGGGCACGGATGATCAGCCCCAGCATTTT.

The genes are TRBV27 and TRBJ2-1; 13 bases match TRBD2. With V trimmed by 5 bases and J by 6 bases, 7 bases remained unmatched. This CDR3 has 16 amino acids. Germline loops: CDR1 MNHEY, CDR2 SMNVEV (reference sequence). CDR3 loop: CASSLLLAGGGNEQFF. CDR3 DNA: TGTGCCAGCAGTCTCTTACTAGCGGGAGGGGGCAATGAGCAGTTCTTC.

This clone was recorded once. The chain carries TRBV2 and TRBJ2-5; D unresolved. The DNA end favors TRBJ2-7, so the J call may be wrong. Germline V lookup: CDR1 SNHLY, CDR2 FYNNEI. The CDR3 runs 12 residues. This CDR3 is CASSGVSYEQYF. CDR3 in DNA: TGTGCCAGCAGTGGCGTTAGCTACGAGCAGTACTTC.

The chain uses TRBV30 and TRBJ2-1; TRBD1 agrees at 7 bases. The CDR3 has 13 residues. J lost 5 bases, V lost 2 bases, and 3 bases had no gene match. Germline V gene data show CDR1 as GTSNPN and CDR2 as SVGIG (reference sequence). The CDR3 protein is CAWSLQGHNEQFF. In DNA form, the CDR3 reads TGTGCCTGGAGTTTACAGGGGCACAATGAGCAGTTCTTC.

This clone was counted between two and nine times. This chain joins TRBV27 and TRBJ1-5; D unclear. V was shortened by 2 bases and J by 6 bases, with 14 bases between the two germline ends. Germline assignment: CDR1 MNHEY and CDR2 SMNVEV (reference sequence). There are 15 residues in the CDR3. Written as DNA, the CDR3 is TGTGCCAGCAGTTTAAGCGTAGCGCTTATTCAGCCCCAGCATTTT. Protein product: CASSLSVALIQPQHF.

The CDR3: CASSESTGNYGYTF. In DNA form, the CDR3 reads TGTGCCAGCAGCGAATCTACAGGGAACTATGGCTACACCTTC. The V and J genes are TRBV9 and TRBJ1-2; D possibly corresponds to TRBD1 (6 bases). With 3 bases removed from V and 2 bases from J, the gap between germline ends came to 11 bases. CDR1 and CDR2 (germline): SGDLS, YYNGEE. The CDR3 has 14 residues.

The chain links TRBV5-1 to TRBJ2-2, with D hard to call. The CDR3 covers 13 residues. V lost 1 base to trimming and J lost 4 bases, with 5 bases between them. Germline V CDR1 and CDR2: SGHRS, YFSETQ. The CDR3 loop is CASSLPGTGELFF. In DNA, the CDR3 is TGCGCCAGCAGCTTGCCAGGCACCGGGGAGCTGTTTTTT.

The chain employs TRBV5-1 and TRBJ2-7, with 8 bases matching TRBD1. Losses at the gene ends were 3 bases for V and 1 base for J; bases not matched to a gene: 3. Germline loops: CDR1 SGHRS, CDR2 YFSETQ. The CDR3 runs 14 residues. The CDR3 region has the DNA TGCGCCAGCAGCTCACAGGGGGGTTCCTACGAGCAGTACTTC. It translates to CASSSQGGSYEQYF.

The V and J genes are TRBV5-1 and TRBJ2-1; D is ambiguous. The CDR3 has 12 residues. Trimming removed 4 bases at V and 7 bases at J, with 9 bases between. The germline V gene encodes CDR1 SGHRS and CDR2 YFSETQ. Here the CDR3 reads CASSQFLNEQFF. The CDR3 bases are TGCGCCAGCAGCCAGTTTTTGAATGAGCAGTTCTTC. Together with reference TRBV5-1 and TRBJ2-1, the CDR3 gives the full variable domain: KAGVTQTPRYLIKTRGQQVTLSCSPISGHRSVSWYQQTPGQGLQFLFEYFSETQRNKGNFPGRFSGRQFSNSRSEMNVSTLELGDSALYLCASSQFLNEQFFGPGTRLTVL.

The rearrangement uses TRBV30 and TRBJ2-3; D uncertain. V lost 2 bases and J 6 bases, leaving 15 bases between the germline ends. The germline CDR1 and CDR2 sequences are GTSNPN and SVGIG (reference sequence). The CDR3 loop spans 14 amino acids. The CDR3, as DNA: TGTGCCTGGAGTATAGGTTTGGGCCCTGATACGCAGTATTTT. It is translated as CAWSIGLGPDTQYF.

The chain couples TRBV7-9 to TRBJ2-1; 8 nucleotides align to TRBD2. The CDR3 loop spans 16 amino acids. CDR1 is SEHNR, CDR2 FQNEAQ, per germline (reference sequence). The V and J ends lost 4 bases and 5 bases, in that order; junction bases with no gene match: 10. The CDR3 nucleotides read TGTGCCAGCAGCTCAGGATCAGCGGGAGCTAACAATGAGCAGTTCTTC. It codes for CASSSGSAGANNEQFF.

The CDR3 DNA follows: TGTGCCAGCAGTTTCGTCGGGAGCTCAGCCTACGAGCAGTACTTC. As protein: CASSFVGSSAYEQYF. The rearrangement links TRBV28 to TRBJ2-7; the D gene is possibly TRBD2 (6 bases). V lost 3 bases and J lost 2, with 14 bases in between. This CDR3 comprises 15 residues. Germline V gene data show CDR1 as MDHEN and CDR2 as SYDVKM. The variable domain in full, completed from reference TRBV28 and TRBJ2-7, reads DVKVTQSSRYLVKRTGEKVFLECVQDMDHENMFWYRQDPGLGLRLIYFSYDVKMKEKGDIPEGYSVSREKKERFSLILESASTNQTSMYLCASSFVGSSAYEQYFGPGTRLTVT.

The CDR3 spells CASSYGGYGYTF. The DNA for the CDR3 is TGTGCCAGCAGTTATGGAGGCTATGGCTACACCTTC. The genes are TRBV6-5 and TRBJ1-2; no clear D gene. Trimming took off 3 bases at V and 4 bases at J, with 6 bases between the two ends. The CDR3 is 12 residues long. Germline V gene sequence: CDR1 MNHEY, CDR2 SVGAGI.

The V and J genes are TRBV27 and TRBJ2-1; 7 nucleotides line up with TRBD2. The CDR3 is 16 residues long. V shed 5 bases, J shed 1 base, and the junction held 8 bases outside the gene matches. Germline V gene sequence: CDR1 MNHEY, CDR2 SMNVEV (reference sequence). The CDR3 loop reads CASSRIGGGSYNEQFF. In nucleotides, the CDR3 is TGTGCCAGCAGTCGAATTGGGGGGGGGTCCTACAATGAGCAGTTCTTC.

V is TRBV5-6 and J is TRBJ2-7; D is uncertain. V was trimmed by 0 bases and J by 9 bases, leaving 10 bases between them. The CDR3 has 12 residues. Per germline, CDR1 SGHDT and CDR2 YYEEEE. CDR3 sequence reads: CASSLGLRSQYF. CDR3 in DNA: TGTGCCAGCAGCTTGGGCTTGAGATCGCAGTACTTC. The complete variable domain, with remaining parts taken from reference TRBV5-6 and TRBJ2-7, reads DAGVTQSPTHLIKTRGQQVTLRCSPKSGHDTVSWYQQALGQGPQFIFQYYEEEERQRGNFPDRFSGHQFPNYSSELNVNALLLGDSALYLCASSLGLRSQYFGPGTRLTVT.

The chain joins TRBV6-1 to TRBJ1-5; weak D call: TRBD1 (5 bases). The V gene's germline CDR1 is MNHNS and CDR2 SASEGT. The ends were cut back, 6 bases at V and 2 bases at J, with 14 bases in the middle. The CDR3 is 15 amino acids. This CDR3 is CASRTTDWGNQPQHF. DNA of the CDR3: TGTGCCAGCAGAACGACAGATTGGGGCAATCAGCCCCAGCATTTT.

The V call is TRBV5-1, the J call TRBJ1-4; the match to TRBD1 covers 7 bases. Germline V gene sequence: CDR1 SGHRS, CDR2 YFSETQ. Unmatched junction bases numbered 13, after V lost 2 bases and J lost 6 bases. The CDR3 is made up of 17 amino acids. DNA for the CDR3: TGCGCCAGCAGCTTAAGGGAGAGGGGGCGAGACGATGAAAAACTGTTTTTT. The encoded protein is CASSLRERGRDDEKLFF.

The chain is built from TRBV5-1 and TRBJ2-4, with 9 bases lining up with TRBD1. The CDR3 is 15 residues long. V lost 4 bases and J lost 0; bases outside the gene matches: 2. Germline-derived CDR1 and CDR2 are SGHRS and YFSETQ. Here the CDR3 DNA reads TGCGCCAGCAGCCTGGACAGGGGAGCCAAAAACATTCAGTACTTC. Translation gives CASSLDRGAKNIQYF.

V is TRBV7-6 and J is TRBJ2-5, with D maybe TRBD1 (5 bases). CDR1 and CDR2 from the germline V gene are SGHVS and FNYEAQ. This CDR3 is built from 15 residues. V was pared by 3 bases and J by 1 base, with 12 bases between. The CDR3 loop is CASSFGHHTQETQYF. The DNA for the CDR3 is TGTGCCAGCAGCTTCGGACACCATACCCAAGAGACCCAGTACTTC.